The rows below give T cell receptor beta chains drawn from one sample of a study of blood T cell repertoires in COVID-19. Method: immunoSEQ multiplex PCR; TCRdb's copy keeps in-frame clones and lacks some. The sample records 150,000 to 200,000 clones, around 80% being singletons. Material for sequencing was PBMCs or T cells enriched from blood (not recorded which). These receptors all stem from a man in his fifties or sixties who had recovered from COVID-19. Both conserved end residues are part of each CDR3. D genes are given only for firm matches. The size field is filled for only some rows; it gives once, few, many or a size class.

>NA|TRBJ1-4|NA|TRBV18
CASSSEAPATNEKLFF
TGTGCCAGCTCATCCGAGGCACCGGCAACTAATGAAAAACTGTTTTTT
>NA|TRBJ1-1|NA|TRBV19
CASSGGRNTEAFF
TGTGCCAGTAGTGGTGGGAGAAACACTGAAGCTTTCTTT
>NA|TRBJ1-1|NA|TRBV19
CASRGIGDTEAFF
TGTGCCAGTAGGGGTATCGGGGACACTGAAGCTTTCTTT
>NA|TRBJ2-1|NA|TRBV19
CASSKIGHRSYNEQFF
TGTGCCAGTAGTAAGATCGGACACCGGTCTTACAATGAGCAGTTCTTC
>NA|TRBJ1-1|NA|TRBV3-1/TRBV3-2
CASSPWGGAEAFF
TGTGCCAGCAGCCCCTGGGGGGGGGCTGAAGCTTTCTTT
>NA|TRBJ1-2|NA|TRBV9
CASSAGATGGYTF
TGTGCCAGCAGCGCAGGGGCCACGGGCGGCTACACCTTC
>NA|TRBJ2-2|NA|TRBV6-5
CASSPVPRGTGELFF
TGTGCCAGCAGCCCCGTACCTCGGGGGACTGGGGAGCTGTTTTTT
>few|TRBJ2-1|NA|TRBV7-9
CASSLAAGNGEQFF
TGTGCCAGCAGCTTAGCGGCAGGTAATGGCGAGCAGTTCTTC
>NA|TRBJ2-7|NA|TRBV9
CASSVAIESSYEQYF
TGTGCCAGCAGCGTAGCGATAGAAAGCTCCTACGAGCAGTACTTC
>NA|TRBJ2-3|NA|TRBV13
CASSDRTQTDTQYF
TGTGCCAGCAGCGATAGGACTCAAACAGATACGCAGTATTTT
>few|TRBJ2-1|TRBD2|TRBV7-2
CASSLVAGGYNEQFF
TGTGCCAGCAGCTTAGTAGCGGGGGGCTACAATGAGCAGTTCTTC
>NA|TRBJ1-2|NA|TRBV19
CASSMASLGNYGYTF
TGTGCCAGTAGTATGGCGTCATTGGGCAACTATGGCTACACCTTC
>NA|TRBJ2-7|NA|TRBV3-1/TRBV3-2
CASSQGTGSYEQYF
TGTGCCAGCAGCCAAGGGACGGGATCCTACGAGCAGTACTTC
>few|TRBJ1-2|TRBD1|TRBV2
CASQPGQHYGYTF
TGTGCCAGCCAGCCGGGACAGCACTATGGCTACACCTTC
>NA|TRBJ2-2|NA|TRBV7-3
CASSPDNKAGELFF
TGTGCCAGCAGCCCGGACAATAAGGCCGGGGAGCTGTTTTTT
>few|TRBJ1-5|NA|TRBV6-2/TRBV6-3
CASSPNGISPQHF
TGTGCCAGCAGCCCAAACGGGATCTCGCCCCAGCATTTT
>once|TRBJ1-5|NA|TRBV19
CASSSVQGLGNQPQHF
TGTGCCAGTAGTAGCGTCCAGGGGCTTGGCAATCAGCCCCAGCATTTT
>once|TRBJ1-1|NA|TRBV14
CASSDPEWTEAFF
TGTGCCAGCAGCGATCCTGAGTGGACTGAAGCTTTCTTT
>NA|TRBJ2-1|TRBD2|TRBV6-4
CASSVGGGYNEQFF
TGTGCCAGCAGTGTCGGCGGGGGGTACAATGAGCAGTTCTTC
>NA|TRBJ2-2|TRBD2|TRBV24-1
CATGGDTGELFF
TGTGCCACCGGGGGGGACACCGGGGAGCTGTTTTTT
>once|TRBJ2-5|TRBD2|TRBV4-2
CASSQDVIAGGGTQYF
TGTGCCAGCAGCCAAGATGTGATAGCGGGTGGGGGGACCCAGTACTTC
>NA|TRBJ1-3|TRBD1|TRBV19
CATTDRATGNTIYF
TGTGCCACAACGGACAGGGCGACGGGAAACACCATATATTTT
>once|TRBJ1-1|NA|TRBV29-1
CRVVENTEAFF
TGCAGGGTAGTAGAGAACACTGAAGCTTTCTTT
>NA|TRBJ1-1|NA|TRBV4-3
CASSQVQGYTEAFF
TGCGCCAGCAGCCAAGTGCAGGGGTATACTGAAGCTTTCTTT
>NA|TRBJ2-5|NA|TRBV3-1/TRBV3-2
CASSHWTDETQYF
TGTGCCAGCAGCCATTGGACAGATGAGACCCAGTACTTC
>NA|TRBJ2-7|NA|TRBV2
CASREVIPGEQYF
TGTGCCAGCAGAGAGGTGATCCCGGGTGAGCAGTACTTC
>few|TRBJ2-2|TRBD1|TRBV18
CASSSLSRGLVAGELFF
TGTGCCAGCTCATCGCTCTCCAGGGGGCTTGTTGCCGGGGAGCTGTTTTTT
>NA|TRBJ2-5|TRBD1|TRBV27
CASSQGTGETTQYF
TGTGCCAGCAGTCAAGGGACAGGGGAGACGACCCAGTACTTC
>once|TRBJ2-5|NA|TRBV10-3
CAISGPGEETQYF
TGTGCCATCAGTGGTCCAGGGGAAGAGACCCAGTACTTC